This is a list of T cell receptor beta chains from one sample in a study of blood T cell repertoires in COVID-19. Some clones are missing from TCRdb's copy, which holds only in-frame ones; the method was immunoSEQ multiplex PCR. Of roughly 200,000 clones listed, about four fifths are singletons. The sample comprised peripheral blood. The receptors here all came from a woman aged 65 to 85 with active or convalescent COVID-19. The CDR3 runs from the conserved cysteine through the conserved F or W.

v_call	j_call	cdr3_aa
TRBV5-6	TRBJ2-5	CASSLKGIGWGETQYF
TRBV9	TRBJ1-2	CASSVGPDRQFYGYTF
TRBV5-1	TRBJ1-1	CASSLPTASEAFF
TRBV30	TRBJ1-4	CAWSKSLATNEKLFF
TRBV2	TRBJ2-5	CASKSGTSSETQYF
TRBV7-9	TRBJ1-6	CASSLERGSPLHF
TRBV4-1	TRBJ1-3	CASSQDLRSSGNTIYF
TRBV11-2	TRBJ2-7	CASRRLTTSYEQYF
TRBV27	TRBJ1-1	CATNGQGFDTEAFF
TRBV29-1	TRBJ1-1	CSGGGETEAFF
TRBV7-2	TRBJ2-7	CASSARRDSREQYF
TRBV5-1	TRBJ2-5	CASTRDSAETQYF
TRBV3-1/TRBV3-2	TRBJ1-3	CASSSGQGDGNTIYF
TRBV30	TRBJ1-3	CAWSVGGLRAGNTIYF
TRBV28	TRBJ1-2	CASSLKQYYGYTF
TRBV4-1	TRBJ1-2	CASSQQYRGANYGYTF
TRBV18	TRBJ2-5	CASSLTRALGGETQYF
TRBV5-1	TRBJ2-1	CASSPLGTSGSQSSYNEQFF
TRBV7-8	TRBJ1-3	CASSSGGIRAPLNTIYF
TRBV5-1	TRBJ2-7	CASSLDLAGPEQYF
TRBV9	TRBJ2-3	CASSAQGRTQYF
TRBV11-2	TRBJ2-3	CASSPGLAGGSAADTQYF
TRBV20-1	TRBJ2-3	CSASASLAGNTDTQYF
TRBV14	TRBJ2-3	CASRPLGDRGIDTQYF
TRBV28	TRBJ2-2	CASSPYRGGTGELFF
TRBV6-5	TRBJ2-2	CATRRPRGRAGELFF
TRBV6-5	TRBJ1-6	CASSRTAPYNSPLHF
TRBV4-2	TRBJ2-2	CASSGGGRRTGELFF
TRBV12-3/TRBV12-4	TRBJ2-7	CASSPGISYEQYF
TRBV5-1	TRBJ2-1	CASSLAGGERYNEQFF
TRBV9	TRBJ2-5	CASSEGGTSGMETQYF
TRBV11-2	TRBJ2-7	CASSQGQGRYEQYF
TRBV19	TRBJ2-1	CASSSGTYNEQFF
TRBV28	TRBJ1-6	CASSRGGAGNSPLHF
TRBV5-5	TRBJ2-3	CASSLLPTSGSTDTQYF
TRBV6-5	TRBJ1-3	CASGRQGGSGNTIYF
TRBV5-1	TRBJ2-7	CASSSGWASGEQYF
TRBV28	TRBJ1-2	CASRPLGLTRYGYTF
TRBV5-4	TRBJ1-6	CASRPRGQAPHF
TRBV4-1	TRBJ1-2	CASNMPEGGVYGYTF
TRBV24-1	TRBJ2-1	CATSDLAGATGDEQFF
TRBV9	TRBJ1-2	CASSVGVDYGYTF
TRBV7-9	TRBJ2-1	CASSYREGPHNEQFF
TRBV7-3	TRBJ2-5	CASSLNGGGETQYF
TRBV13	TRBJ2-7	CASSLGTRIYEQYF
TRBV11-2	TRBJ1-5	CASSLEGGTSQHF
TRBV19	TRBJ1-5	CASSSRGNQPQHF
TRBV28	TRBJ2-7	CASSNYVGTGGNEQYF
TRBV5-4	TRBJ2-6	CASSLGTGGGANVLTF
TRBV6-5	TRBJ2-6	CASRRGSGANVLTF
TRBV28	TRBJ2-7	CASSLTGTGPSYEQYF
TRBV11-2	TRBJ2-5	CASSFSGRGETQYF
TRBV6-1	TRBJ1-2	CASSESWGGYGYTF
TRBV5-1	TRBJ2-1	CASSKLGQVNNEQFF